This TCR beta chain came from a study of blood T cell repertoires in COVID-19. The CDR3 extends over 14 amino acids. Germline CDR1 is SEHNR and CDR2 is FQNEAQ (reference sequence). V was pared by 5 bases and J by 0 bases, with 8 bases between. TCRdb keeps only in-frame clones here, not all; method: immunoSEQ multiplex PCR. Seen here are 200,000 to 250,000 clones, 88% observed once, and the top ten hold about 4%. This TCR came from a woman in her twenties or thirties who had been exposed to COVID-19. The chain is built from TRBV7-9 and TRBJ1-5; D call uncertain. The material sequenced was PBMCs or T cells enriched from blood (not recorded which). This CDR3 is CASSPTNSNQPQHF. As DNA, the CDR3 is TGTGCCAGCAGCCCAACTAATAGCAATCAGCCCCAGCATTTT.